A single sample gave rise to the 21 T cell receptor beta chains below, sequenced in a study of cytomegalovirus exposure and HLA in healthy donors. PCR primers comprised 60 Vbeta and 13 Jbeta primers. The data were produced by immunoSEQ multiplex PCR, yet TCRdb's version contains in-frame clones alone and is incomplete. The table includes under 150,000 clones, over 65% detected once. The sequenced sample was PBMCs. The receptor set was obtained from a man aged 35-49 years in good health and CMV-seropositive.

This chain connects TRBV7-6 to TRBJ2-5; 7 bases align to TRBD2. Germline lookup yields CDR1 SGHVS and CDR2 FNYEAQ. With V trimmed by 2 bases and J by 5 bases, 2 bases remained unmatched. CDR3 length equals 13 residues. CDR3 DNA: TGTGCCAGCAGCTTAACCGGGGGGGAGACCCAGTACTTC. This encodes CASSLTGGETQYF.

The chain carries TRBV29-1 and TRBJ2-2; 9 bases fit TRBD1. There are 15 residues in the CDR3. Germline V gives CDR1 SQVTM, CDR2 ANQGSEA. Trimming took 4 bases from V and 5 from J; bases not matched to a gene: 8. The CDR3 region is CSVGRTGDGTGELFF. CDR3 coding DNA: TGCAGCGTTGGAAGGACAGGGGATGGGACCGGGGAGCTGTTTTTT.

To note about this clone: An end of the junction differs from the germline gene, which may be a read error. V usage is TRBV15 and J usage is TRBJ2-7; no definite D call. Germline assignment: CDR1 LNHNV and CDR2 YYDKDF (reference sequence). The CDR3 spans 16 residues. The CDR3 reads CATSRVAPQLSYGQYF. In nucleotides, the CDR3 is TGTGCCACCAGCAGAGTCGCTCCACAGCTCTCCTACGGGCAGTACTTC.

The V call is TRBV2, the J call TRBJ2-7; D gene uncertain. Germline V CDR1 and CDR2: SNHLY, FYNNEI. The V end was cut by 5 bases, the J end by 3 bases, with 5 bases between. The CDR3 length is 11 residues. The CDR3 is CASSRRYEQYF. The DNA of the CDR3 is TGTGCCAGCAGTCGTCGCTACGAGCAGTACTTC.

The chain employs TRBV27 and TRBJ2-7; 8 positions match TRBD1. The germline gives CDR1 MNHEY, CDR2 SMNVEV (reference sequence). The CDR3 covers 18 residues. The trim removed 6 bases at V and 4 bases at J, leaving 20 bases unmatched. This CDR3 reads CASSRISGQGAVRYEQYF. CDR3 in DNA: TGTGCCAGCAGCCGTATCTCCGGGCAGGGGGCGGTGCGGTACGAGCAGTACTTC.

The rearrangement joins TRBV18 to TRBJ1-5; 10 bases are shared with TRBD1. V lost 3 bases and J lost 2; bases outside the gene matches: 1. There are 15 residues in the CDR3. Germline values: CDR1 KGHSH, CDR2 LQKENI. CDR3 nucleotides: TGTGCCAGCTCACCCGGGACAGGGGGCAATCAGCCCCAGCATTTT. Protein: CASSPGTGGNQPQHF.

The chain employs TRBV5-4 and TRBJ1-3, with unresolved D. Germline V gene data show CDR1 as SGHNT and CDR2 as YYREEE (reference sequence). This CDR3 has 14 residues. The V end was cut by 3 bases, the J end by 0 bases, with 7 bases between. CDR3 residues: CASSSSSSGNTIYF. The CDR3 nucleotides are TGTGCCAGCAGCTCTTCGAGCTCTGGAAACACCATATATTTT.

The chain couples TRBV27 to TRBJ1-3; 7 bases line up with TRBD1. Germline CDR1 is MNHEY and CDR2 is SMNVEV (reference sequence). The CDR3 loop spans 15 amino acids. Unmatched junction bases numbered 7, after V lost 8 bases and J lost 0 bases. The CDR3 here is CASSQQGLSGNTIYF. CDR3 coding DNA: TGTGCCAGCTCCCAACAGGGGCTCTCTGGAAACACCATATATTTT.

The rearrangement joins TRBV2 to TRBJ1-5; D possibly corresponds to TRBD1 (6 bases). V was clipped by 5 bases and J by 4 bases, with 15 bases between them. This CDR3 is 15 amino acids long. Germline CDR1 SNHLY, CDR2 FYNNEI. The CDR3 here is CASSTSGQLNQPQHF. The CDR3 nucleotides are TGTGCCAGCAGTACGTCAGGACAGCTTAATCAGCCCCAGCATTTT.

The CDR3 DNA sequence: TGTGCCAGCAGTTATTTGTCGGCGGGAGACAATGAGCAGTTCTTC. This codes for CASSYLSAGDNEQFF. V usage is TRBV6-5 and J usage is TRBJ2-1; 7 bases fit TRBD2. The ends lost 3 bases at V and 5 bases at J; junction bases unmatched: 7. CDR3 length: 15 residues. In germline, CDR1 is MNHEY, CDR2 SVGAGI.

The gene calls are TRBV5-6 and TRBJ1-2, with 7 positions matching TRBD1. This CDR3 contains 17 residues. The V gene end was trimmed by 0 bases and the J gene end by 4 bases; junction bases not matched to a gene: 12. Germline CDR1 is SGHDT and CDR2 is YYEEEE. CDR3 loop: CASSLDRGQLGGYGYTF. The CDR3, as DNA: TGTGCCAGCAGCTTGGACAGGGGCCAGCTTGGAGGCTATGGCTACACCTTC.

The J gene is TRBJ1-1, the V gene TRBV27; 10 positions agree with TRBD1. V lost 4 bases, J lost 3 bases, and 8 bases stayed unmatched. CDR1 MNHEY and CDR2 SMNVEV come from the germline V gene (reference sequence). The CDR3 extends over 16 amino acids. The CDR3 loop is CASSSPGTGAYTEAFF. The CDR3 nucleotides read TGTGCCAGCAGTTCACCCGGGACAGGGGCTTACACTGAAGCTTTCTTT.

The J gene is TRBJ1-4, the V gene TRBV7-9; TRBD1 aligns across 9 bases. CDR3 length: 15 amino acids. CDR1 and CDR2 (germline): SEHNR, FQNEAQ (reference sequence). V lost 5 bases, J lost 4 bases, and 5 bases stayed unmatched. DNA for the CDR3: TGTGCCAGCAGCGCCCGACAGGGGGGTAATGAAAAACTGTTTTTT. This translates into CASSARQGGNEKLFF.

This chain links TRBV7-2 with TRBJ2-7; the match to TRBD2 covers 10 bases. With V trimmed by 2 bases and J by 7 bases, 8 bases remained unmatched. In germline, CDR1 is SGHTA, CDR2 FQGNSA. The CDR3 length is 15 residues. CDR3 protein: CASSLSLAGLGEQYF. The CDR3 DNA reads TGTGCCAGCAGCTTATCACTAGCGGGACTAGGGGAGCAGTACTTC.

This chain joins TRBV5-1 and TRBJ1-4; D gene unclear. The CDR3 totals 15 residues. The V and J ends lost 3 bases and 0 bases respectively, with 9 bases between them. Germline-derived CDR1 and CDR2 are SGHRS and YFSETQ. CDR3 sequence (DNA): TGCGCCAGCAGCTCTACTAGCGCAACTAATGAAAAACTGTTTTTT. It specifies CASSSTSATNEKLFF.

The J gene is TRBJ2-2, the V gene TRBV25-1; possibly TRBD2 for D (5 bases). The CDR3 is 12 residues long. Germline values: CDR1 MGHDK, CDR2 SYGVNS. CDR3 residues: CASRGNTGELFF. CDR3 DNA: TGTGCTAGTCGGGGGAACACCGGGGAGCTGTTTTTT.

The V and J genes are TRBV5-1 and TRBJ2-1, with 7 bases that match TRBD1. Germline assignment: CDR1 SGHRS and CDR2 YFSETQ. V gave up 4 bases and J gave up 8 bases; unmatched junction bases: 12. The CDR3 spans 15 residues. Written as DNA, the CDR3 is TGCGCCAGCAGCCTAACAGGGGCGGAGTGGGATGAGCAGTTCTTC. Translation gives CASSLTGAEWDEQFF.

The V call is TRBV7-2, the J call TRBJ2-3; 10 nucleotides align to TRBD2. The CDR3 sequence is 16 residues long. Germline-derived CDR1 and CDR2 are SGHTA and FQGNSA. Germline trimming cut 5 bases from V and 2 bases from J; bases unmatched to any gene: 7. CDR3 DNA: TGTGCCAGCAGCCTGGTAGCGGGGGGACTCACAGATACGCAGTATTTT. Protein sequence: CASSLVAGGLTDTQYF.

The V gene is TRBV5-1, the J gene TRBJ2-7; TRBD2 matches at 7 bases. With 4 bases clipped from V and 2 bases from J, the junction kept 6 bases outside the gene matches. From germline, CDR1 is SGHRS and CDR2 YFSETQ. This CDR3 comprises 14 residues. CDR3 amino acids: CASSREGGPYEQYF. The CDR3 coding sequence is TGCGCCAGCAGCAGGGAGGGAGGTCCCTACGAGCAGTACTTC.

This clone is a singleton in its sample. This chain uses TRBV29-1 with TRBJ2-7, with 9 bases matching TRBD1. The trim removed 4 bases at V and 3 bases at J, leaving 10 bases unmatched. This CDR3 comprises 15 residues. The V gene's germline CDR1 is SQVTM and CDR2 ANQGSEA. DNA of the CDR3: TGCAGCGTTGTTGTTTCGGGGACAGGGTACTACGAGCAGTACTTC. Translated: CSVVVSGTGYYEQYF.

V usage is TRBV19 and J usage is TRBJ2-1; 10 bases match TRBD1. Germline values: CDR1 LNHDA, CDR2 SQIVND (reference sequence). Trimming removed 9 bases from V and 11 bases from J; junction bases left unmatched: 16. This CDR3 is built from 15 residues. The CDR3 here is CASQTTGTGVKKQFF. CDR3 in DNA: TGTGCCAGCCAAACCACCGGGACAGGGGTCAAGAAGCAGTTCTTC. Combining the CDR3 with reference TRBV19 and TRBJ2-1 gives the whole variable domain DGGITQSPKYLFRKEGQNVTLSCEQNLNHDAMYWYRQDPGQGLRLIYYSQIVNDFQKGDIAEGYSVSREKKESFPLTVTSAQKNPTAFYLCASQTTGTGVKKQFFGPGTRLTVL.